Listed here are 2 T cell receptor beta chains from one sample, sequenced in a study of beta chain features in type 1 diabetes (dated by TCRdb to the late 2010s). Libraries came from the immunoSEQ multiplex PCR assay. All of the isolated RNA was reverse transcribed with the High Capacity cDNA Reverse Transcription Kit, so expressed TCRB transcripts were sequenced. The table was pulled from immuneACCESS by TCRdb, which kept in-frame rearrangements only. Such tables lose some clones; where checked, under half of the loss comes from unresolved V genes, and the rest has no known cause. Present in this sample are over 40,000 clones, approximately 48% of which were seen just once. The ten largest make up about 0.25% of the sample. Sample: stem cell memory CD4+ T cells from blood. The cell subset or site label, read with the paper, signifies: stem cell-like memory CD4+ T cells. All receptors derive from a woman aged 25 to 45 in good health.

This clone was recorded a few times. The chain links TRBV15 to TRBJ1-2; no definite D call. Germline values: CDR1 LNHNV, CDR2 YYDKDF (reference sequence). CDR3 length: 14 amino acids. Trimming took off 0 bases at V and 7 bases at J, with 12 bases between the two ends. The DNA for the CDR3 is TGTGCCACCAGCAGAGATACGGGTTTGGGTGGCTACACCTTC. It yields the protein CATSRDTGLGGYTF.

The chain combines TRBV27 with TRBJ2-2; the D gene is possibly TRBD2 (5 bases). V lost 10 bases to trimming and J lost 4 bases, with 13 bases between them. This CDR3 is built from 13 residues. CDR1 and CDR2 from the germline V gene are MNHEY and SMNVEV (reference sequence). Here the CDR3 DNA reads TGTGCCATCGGGTGGAGCGGCACCGGGGAGCTGTTTTTT. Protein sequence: CAIGWSGTGELFF.